This T cell receptor (beta chain) was captured in a study of blood T cell repertoires in COVID-19. The assay was immunoSEQ multiplex PCR, and TCRdb's table has in-frame clones only and misses some. Seen here are about 170,000 clones, about 89% observed once, and the top ten hold less than 3.5%. This clone turned up a few times. The J segment lost 7 bases and the V segment lost 0 bases, leaving 11 bases of the junction unmatched. The CDR3 contains 16 residues. The V gene's germline CDR1 is LNHNV and CDR2 YYDKDF (reference sequence). This chain links TRBV15 with TRBJ1-1, with 7 nucleotides matching TRBD1. The clonotype originates from a man in his 70s with acute or convalescent COVID-19. Sequencing input: peripheral blood. CDR3: CATSRDRRDSWGEAFF. The CDR3 DNA follows: TGTGCCACCAGCAGAGATAGGCGGGACAGCTGGGGTGAAGCTTTCTTT.